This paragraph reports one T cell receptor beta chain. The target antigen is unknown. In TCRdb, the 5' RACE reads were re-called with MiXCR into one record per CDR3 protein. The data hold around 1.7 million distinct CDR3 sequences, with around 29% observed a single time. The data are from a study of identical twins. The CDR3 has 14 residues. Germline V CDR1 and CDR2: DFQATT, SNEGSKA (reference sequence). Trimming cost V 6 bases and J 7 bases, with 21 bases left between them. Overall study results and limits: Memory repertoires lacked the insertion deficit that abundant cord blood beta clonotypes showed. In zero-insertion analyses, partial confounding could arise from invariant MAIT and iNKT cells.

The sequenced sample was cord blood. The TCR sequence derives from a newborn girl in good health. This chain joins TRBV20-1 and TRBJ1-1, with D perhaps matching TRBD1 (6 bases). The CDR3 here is CSARPGGGAGEAFF. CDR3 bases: TGCAGTGCCCGTCCTGGGGGGGGGGCTGGTGAAGCTTTCTTT.